This is a list of T cell receptor beta chains from one sample in a study of technical replicates of blood from a handful of donors. Profiling relied on immunoSEQ multiplex PCR, and the TCRdb table lists in-frame clones only, not all of them. The repertoire holds about 70,000 clones, with around 95% as singletons. Sample: T cells isolated from PBMCs. The receptors were sampled from a human donor in good health. The conserved cysteine and the conserved F or W are not part of the CDR3 here.

CDR3aa	v_gene	j_gene
ASSVAGSDTEAF	TRBV9	TRBJ1-1
ASSTGQVQAYEQY	TRBV5-1	TRBJ2-7
ASSVSRLGGQESQPQH	TRBV2	TRBJ1-5
ASSLFGTDHLSYEQY	TRBV7-3	TRBJ2-7
ASSMPGGTNEKLF	TRBV19	TRBJ1-4
SVGGSEQF	TRBV29-1	TRBJ2-1
ASSWTENTEAF	TRBV11-3	TRBJ1-1
ASTRGTGNGELF	TRBV21-1	TRBJ2-2
ASSPSGSAFYEQY	TRBV9	TRBJ2-7
ASSPTPPWTSDPEQY	TRBV18	TRBJ2-7
ASTPLDRDTGELF	TRBV6-1	TRBJ2-2
SAGTSEQF	TRBV20-1	TRBJ2-1
ASSEEQNYGYT	TRBV2	TRBJ1-2
ASSLTHNQPQH	TRBV7-3	TRBJ1-5
ASSLYTGNYGYT	TRBV7-2	TRBJ1-2
ASTSSGNTIY	TRBV9	TRBJ1-3
ASSFRGTEAF	TRBV6-6	TRBJ1-1
ASSPGLEQY	TRBV19	TRBJ2-7
ASSISGRPYNEQF	TRBV6-1	TRBJ2-1
ASSADLYEQY	TRBV5-1	TRBJ2-7
ASSFRQGVSYNEQF	TRBV6-5	TRBJ2-1
ASSFDRGQDGYT	TRBV13	TRBJ1-2